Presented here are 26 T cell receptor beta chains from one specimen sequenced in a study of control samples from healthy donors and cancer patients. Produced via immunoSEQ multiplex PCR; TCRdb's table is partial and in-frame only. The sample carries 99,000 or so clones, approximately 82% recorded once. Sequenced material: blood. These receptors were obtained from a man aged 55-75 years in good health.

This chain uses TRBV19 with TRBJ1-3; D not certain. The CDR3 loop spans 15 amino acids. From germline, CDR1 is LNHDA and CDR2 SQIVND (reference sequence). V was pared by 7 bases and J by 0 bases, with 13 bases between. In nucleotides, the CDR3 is TGTGCCAGTACCCTGGAGAGGTTCTCTGGAAACACCATATATTTT. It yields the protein CASTLERFSGNTIYF. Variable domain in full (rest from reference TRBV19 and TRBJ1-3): DGGITQSPKYLFRKEGQNVTLSCEQNLNHDAMYWYRQDPGQGLRLIYYSQIVNDFQKGDIAEGYSVSREKKESFPLTVTSAQKNPTAFYLCASTLERFSGNTIYFGEGSWLTVV.

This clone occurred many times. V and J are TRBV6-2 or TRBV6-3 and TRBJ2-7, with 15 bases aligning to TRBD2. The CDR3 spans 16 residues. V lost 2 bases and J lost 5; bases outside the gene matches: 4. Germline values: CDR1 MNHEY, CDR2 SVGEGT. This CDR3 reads CASSYGTSGGTNEQYF. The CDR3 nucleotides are TGTGCCAGCAGTTACGGGACTAGCGGGGGGACAAACGAGCAGTACTTC.

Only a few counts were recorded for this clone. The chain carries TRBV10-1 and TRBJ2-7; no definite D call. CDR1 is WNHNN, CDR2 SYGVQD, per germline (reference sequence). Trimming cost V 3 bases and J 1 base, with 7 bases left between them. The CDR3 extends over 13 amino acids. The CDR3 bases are TGCGCCAGCAGTGAACAGAATTCCTACGAGCAGTACTTC. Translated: CASSEQNSYEQYF.

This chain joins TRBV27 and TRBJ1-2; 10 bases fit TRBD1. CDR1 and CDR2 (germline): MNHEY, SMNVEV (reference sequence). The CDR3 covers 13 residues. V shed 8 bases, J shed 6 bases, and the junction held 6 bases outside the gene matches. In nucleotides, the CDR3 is TGTGCCAGCTCGGGGACAGGGGAGGATGGCTACACCTTC. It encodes CASSGTGEDGYTF.

CDR3 protein: CASSRRRPGVQYF. In DNA form, the CDR3 reads TGTGCCAGCAGCCGCCGCCGCCCCGGGGTCCAGTACTTC. This chain links TRBV5-8 with TRBJ2-5; D is possibly TRBD2 (5 bases). The CDR3 covers 13 residues. In germline, CDR1 is SGHTS, CDR2 YDEGEE. V was shortened by 4 bases and J by 10 bases, with 17 bases between the two germline ends.

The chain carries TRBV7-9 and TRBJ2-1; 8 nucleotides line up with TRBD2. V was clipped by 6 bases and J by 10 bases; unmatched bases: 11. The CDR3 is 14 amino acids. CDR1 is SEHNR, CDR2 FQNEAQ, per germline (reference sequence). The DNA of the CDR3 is TGTGCCAGCAGACCGGGGGGGCAGGTTGACGAGCAGTTCTTC. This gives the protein CASRPGGQVDEQFF.

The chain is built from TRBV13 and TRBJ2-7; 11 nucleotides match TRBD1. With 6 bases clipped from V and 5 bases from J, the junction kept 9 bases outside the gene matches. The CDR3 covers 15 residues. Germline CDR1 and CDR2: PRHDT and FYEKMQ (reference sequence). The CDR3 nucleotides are TGTGCCAGCAGTAATTTCGGACAGGGGGCGGACGAGCAGTACTTC. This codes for CASSNFGQGADEQYF.

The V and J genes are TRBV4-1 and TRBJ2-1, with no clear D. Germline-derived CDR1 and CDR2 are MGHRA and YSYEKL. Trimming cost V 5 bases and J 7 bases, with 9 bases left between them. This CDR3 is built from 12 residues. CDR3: CASSSPLNEQFF. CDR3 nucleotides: TGCGCCAGCAGCTCCCCGCTAAATGAGCAGTTCTTC.

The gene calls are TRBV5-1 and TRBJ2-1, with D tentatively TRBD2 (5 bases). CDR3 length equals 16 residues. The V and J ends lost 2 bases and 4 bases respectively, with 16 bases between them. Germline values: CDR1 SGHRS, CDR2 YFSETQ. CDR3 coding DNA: TGCGCCAGCAGCTTATTGACCCCCGAGGGATACAATGAGCAGTTCTTC. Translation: CASSLLTPEGYNEQFF.

The CDR3 reads CASSLGGVDTGELFF. DNA of the CDR3: TGCGCCAGCAGCTTGGGAGGAGTCGACACCGGGGAGCTGTTTTTT. The rearrangement links TRBV5-1 to TRBJ2-2, with D unclear. The CDR3 spans 15 residues. Germline V gene data show CDR1 as SGHRS and CDR2 as YFSETQ. Trimming removed 0 bases at V and 3 bases at J, with 9 bases between.

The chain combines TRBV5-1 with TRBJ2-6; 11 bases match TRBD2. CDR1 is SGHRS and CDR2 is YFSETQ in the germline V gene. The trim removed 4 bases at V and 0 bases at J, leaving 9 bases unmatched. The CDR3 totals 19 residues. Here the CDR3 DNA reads TGCGCCAGCAGCGGAACTAGCGGGGGACTTAACTCTGGGGCCAACGTCCTGACTTTC. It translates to CASSGTSGGLNSGANVLTF.

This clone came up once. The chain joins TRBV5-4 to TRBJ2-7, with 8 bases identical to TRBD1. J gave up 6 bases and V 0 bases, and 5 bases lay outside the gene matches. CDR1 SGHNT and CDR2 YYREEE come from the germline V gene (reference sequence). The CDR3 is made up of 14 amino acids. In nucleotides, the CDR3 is TGTGCCAGCAGCTTGGAGGGCAGGGGGCGCGAGCAGTACTTC. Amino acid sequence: CASSLEGRGREQYF. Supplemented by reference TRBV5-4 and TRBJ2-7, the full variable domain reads ETGVTQSPTHLIKTRGQQVTLRCSSQSGHNTVSWYQQALGQGPQFIFQYYREEENGRGNFPPRFSGLQFPNYSSELNVNALELDDSALYLCASSLEGRGREQYFGPGTRLTVT.

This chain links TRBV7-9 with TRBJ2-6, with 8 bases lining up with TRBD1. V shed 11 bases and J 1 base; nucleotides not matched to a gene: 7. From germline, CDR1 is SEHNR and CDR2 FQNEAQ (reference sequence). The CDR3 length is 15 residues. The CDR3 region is CASQDRVSGANVLTF. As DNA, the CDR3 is TGTGCCTCGCAGGACAGGGTTTCTGGGGCCAACGTCCTGACTTTC.

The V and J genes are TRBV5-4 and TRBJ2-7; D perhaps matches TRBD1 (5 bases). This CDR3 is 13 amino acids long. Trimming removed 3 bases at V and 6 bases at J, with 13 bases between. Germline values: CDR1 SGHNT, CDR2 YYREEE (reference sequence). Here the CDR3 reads CASSWGYGVEQYF. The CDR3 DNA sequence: TGTGCCAGCAGCTGGGGCTATGGGGTCGAGCAGTACTTC.

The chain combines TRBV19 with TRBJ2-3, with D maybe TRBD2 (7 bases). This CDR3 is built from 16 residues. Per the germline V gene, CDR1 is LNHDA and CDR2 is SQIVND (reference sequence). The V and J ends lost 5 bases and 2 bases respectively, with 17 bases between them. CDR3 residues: CASSQGGGTLTDTQYF. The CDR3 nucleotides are TGTGCCAGTAGTCAAGGGGGGGGAACCCTCACAGATACGCAGTATTTT.

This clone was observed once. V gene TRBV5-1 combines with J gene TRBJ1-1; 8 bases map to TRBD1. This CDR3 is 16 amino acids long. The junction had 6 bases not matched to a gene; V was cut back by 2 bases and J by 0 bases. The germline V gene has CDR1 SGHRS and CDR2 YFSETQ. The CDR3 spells CASSFHYRGLNTEAFF. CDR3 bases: TGCGCCAGCAGCTTCCACTACAGGGGGTTGAACACTGAAGCTTTCTTT. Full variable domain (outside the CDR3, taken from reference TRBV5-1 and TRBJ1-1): KAGVTQTPRYLIKTRGQQVTLSCSPISGHRSVSWYQQTPGQGLQFLFEYFSETQRNKGNFPGRFSGRQFSNSRSEMNVSTLELGDSALYLCASSFHYRGLNTEAFFGQGTRLTVV.

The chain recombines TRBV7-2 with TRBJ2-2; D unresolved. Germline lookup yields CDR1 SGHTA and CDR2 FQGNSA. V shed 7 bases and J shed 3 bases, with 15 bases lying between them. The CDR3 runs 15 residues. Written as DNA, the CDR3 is TGTGCCAGCAACGATCAACCCGTTGACACCGGGGAGCTGTTTTTT. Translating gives CASNDQPVDTGELFF.

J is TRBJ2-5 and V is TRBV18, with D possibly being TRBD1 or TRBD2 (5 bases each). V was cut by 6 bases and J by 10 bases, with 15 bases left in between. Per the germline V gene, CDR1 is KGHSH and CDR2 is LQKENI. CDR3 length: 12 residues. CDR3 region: CASSRGVGDQYF. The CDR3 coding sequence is TGTGCCAGCTCGAGGGGAGTTGGGGACCAGTACTTC. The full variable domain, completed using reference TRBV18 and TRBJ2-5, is NAGVMQNPRHLVRRRGQEARLRCSPMKGHSHVYWYRQLPEEGLKFMVYLQKENIIDESGMPKERFSAEFPKEGPSILRIQQVVRGDSAAYFCASSRGVGDQYFGPGTRLLVL.

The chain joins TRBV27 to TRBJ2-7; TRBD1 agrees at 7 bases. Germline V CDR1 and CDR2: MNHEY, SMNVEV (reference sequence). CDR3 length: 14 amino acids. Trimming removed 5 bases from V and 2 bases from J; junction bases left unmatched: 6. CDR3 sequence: CASSPPGQTYEQYF. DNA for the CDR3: TGTGCCAGCAGTCCCCCGGGACAGACCTACGAGCAGTACTTC.

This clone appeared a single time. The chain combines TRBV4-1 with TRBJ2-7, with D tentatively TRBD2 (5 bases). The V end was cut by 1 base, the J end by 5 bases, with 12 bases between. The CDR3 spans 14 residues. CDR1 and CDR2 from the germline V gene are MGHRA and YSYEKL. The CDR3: CASSQGRGSDEQYF. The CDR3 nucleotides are TGCGCCAGCAGCCAAGGGCGCGGGTCGGACGAGCAGTACTTC.

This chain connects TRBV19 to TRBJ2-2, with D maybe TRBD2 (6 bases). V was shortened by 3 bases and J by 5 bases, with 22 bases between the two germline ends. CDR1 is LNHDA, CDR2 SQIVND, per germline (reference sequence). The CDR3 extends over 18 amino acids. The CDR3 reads CASSMGVRIAEWTGELFF. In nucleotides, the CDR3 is TGTGCCAGTAGTATGGGGGTTCGGATAGCGGAGTGGACCGGGGAGCTGTTTTTT.

CDR3: CASSKQGGNTEAFF. The CDR3 DNA sequence: TGTGCCAGCAGTAAACAGGGTGGGAACACTGAAGCTTTCTTT. The V call is TRBV6-5, the J call TRBJ1-1; D perhaps matches TRBD1 (6 bases). Germline V gene lookup returns CDR1 MNHEY and CDR2 SVGAGI. Trimming stripped 5 bases from V and 1 base from J, with 11 bases between. This CDR3 region has 14 residues.

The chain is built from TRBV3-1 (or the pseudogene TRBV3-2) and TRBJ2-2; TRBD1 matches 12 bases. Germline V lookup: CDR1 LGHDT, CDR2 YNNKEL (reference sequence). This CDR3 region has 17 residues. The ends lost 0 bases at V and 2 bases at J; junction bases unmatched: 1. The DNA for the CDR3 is TGTGCCAGCAGCCAAGAGGGACAGGGGGCTAACACCGGGGAGCTGTTTTTT. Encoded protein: CASSQEGQGANTGELFF.

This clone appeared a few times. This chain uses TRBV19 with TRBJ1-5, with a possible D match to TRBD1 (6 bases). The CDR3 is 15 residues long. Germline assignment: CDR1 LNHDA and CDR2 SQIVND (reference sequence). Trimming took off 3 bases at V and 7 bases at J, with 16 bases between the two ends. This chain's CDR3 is CASSIRGPSGQPQHF. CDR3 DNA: TGTGCCAGTAGTATCAGGGGACCTTCAGGCCAGCCCCAGCATTTT.

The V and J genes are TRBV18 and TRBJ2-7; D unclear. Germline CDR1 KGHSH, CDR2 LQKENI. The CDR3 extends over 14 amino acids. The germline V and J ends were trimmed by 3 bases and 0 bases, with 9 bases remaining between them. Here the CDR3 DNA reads TGTGCCAGCTCACCCCTGGAGAGCTCCTACGAGCAGTACTTC. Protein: CASSPLESSYEQYF.

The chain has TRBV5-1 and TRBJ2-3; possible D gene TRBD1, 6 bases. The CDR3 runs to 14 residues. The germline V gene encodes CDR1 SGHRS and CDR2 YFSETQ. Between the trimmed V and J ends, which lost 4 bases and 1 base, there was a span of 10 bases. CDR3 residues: CASSAGVGTDTQYF. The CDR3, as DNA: TGCGCCAGCAGCGCAGGGGTTGGCACAGATACGCAGTATTTT.